The 5 T cell receptor beta chains below come from one sample, sequenced in a study of T cells in Graves' hyperthyroidism and ophthalmopathy. TCR beta CDR3 regions were amplified from RNA transcripts. TCR CDR3 underwent first-round RT-PCR with the HTBI primer set. TCRdb re-called the multiplex PCR reads with MiXCR, one entry per CDR3 protein. The sample has 600,000 to 800,000 distinct CDR3 sequences, approximately 40% seen once. The sequenced material came from blood. These receptors all stem from a woman between 40 and 50 years old with Graves' hyperthyroidism.

This clonotype was detected many times. The chain uses TRBV15 and TRBJ1-6, with TRBD1 identical over 7 bases. This CDR3 comprises 14 residues. Germline V gene sequence: CDR1 LNHNV, CDR2 YYDKDF (reference sequence). J lost 8 bases, V lost 9 bases, and 10 bases had no gene match. CDR3 protein: CATTLTRGDSPLHF. The CDR3 region has the DNA TGTGCCACGACTCTGACCAGGGGGGATTCACCCCTCCACTTT.

In its sample, this clonotype was seen many times. The chain combines TRBV10-1 with TRBJ2-5; perhaps TRBD2 as D (5 bases). The CDR3 is 13 amino acids. V dropped 3 bases and J dropped 5 bases, with 10 bases sitting between them. Germline V gene data show CDR1 as WNHNN and CDR2 as SYGVQD (reference sequence). The CDR3 loop is CASSDLGDETQYF. The CDR3 coding sequence is TGCGCCAGCAGTGATCTCGGGGATGAGACCCAGTACTTC.

This clonotype occurred many times. V usage is TRBV20-1 and J usage is TRBJ2-7; 7 nucleotides agree with TRBD2. The ends lost 7 bases at V and 1 base at J; junction bases unmatched: 7. The CDR3 consists of 13 residues. Germline V gene data show CDR1 as DFQATT and CDR2 as SNEGSKA (reference sequence). The DNA for the CDR3 is TGCAGTGGTACCGGGACTACTTCCTACGAGCAGTACTTC. Its translation: CSGTGTTSYEQYF.

With regard to this clonotype: An end of the junction differs from the germline gene, which may be a read error. The CDR3 region is CASSQEGGSLWGQGDEAFF. CDR3 coding DNA: TGCGCCAGCAGCCAAGAAGGGGGGAGTCTTTGGGGACAGGGAGATGAAGCTTTCTTT. This sequence joins TRBV7-9 and TRBJ1-1; 9 positions match TRBD1. The CDR3 contains 19 residues. In germline, CDR1 is SEHNR, CDR2 FQNEAQ (reference sequence).

This clonotype has a count of ten or more. The V call is TRBV20-1, the J call TRBJ2-2; D might be TRBD2 (6 bases). CDR3 size: 13 residues. V was cut by 3 bases and J by 2 bases, with 7 bases left in between. Germline CDR1 DFQATT, CDR2 SNEGSKA (reference sequence). CDR3 amino acids: CSASSGNTGELFF. In nucleotides, the CDR3 is TGCAGTGCTAGTAGCGGAAACACCGGGGAGCTGTTTTTT.